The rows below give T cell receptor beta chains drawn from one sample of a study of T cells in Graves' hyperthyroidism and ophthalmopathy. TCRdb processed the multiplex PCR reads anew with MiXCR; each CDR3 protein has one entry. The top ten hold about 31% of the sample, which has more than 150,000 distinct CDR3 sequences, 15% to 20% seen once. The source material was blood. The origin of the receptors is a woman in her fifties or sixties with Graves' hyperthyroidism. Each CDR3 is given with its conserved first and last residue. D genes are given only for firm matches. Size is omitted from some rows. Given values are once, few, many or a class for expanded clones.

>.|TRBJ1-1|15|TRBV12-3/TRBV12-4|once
TGTGCCAGCAGTTTTCCCAGAGGGATGAACACTGAAGCTTTCTTT
CASSFPRGMNTEAFF
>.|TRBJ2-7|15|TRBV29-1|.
TGCAGCGTGCTCTCCCTAGGGGGGAGCTCCTACGAGCAGTACTTC
CSVLSLGGSSYEQYF
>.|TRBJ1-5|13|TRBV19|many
TGTGCCAGTAGTCCCGTTAGCAATCAGCCCCAGCATTTT
CASSPVSNQPQHF
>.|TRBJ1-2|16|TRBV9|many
TGTGCCAGCAGCAACCCACCCCCCACGGAACTAAATGGCTACACCTTC
CASSNPPPTELNGYTF
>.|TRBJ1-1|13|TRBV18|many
TGTGCCAGCTCACGCGAACAGTATACTGAAGCTTTCTTT
CASSREQYTEAFF
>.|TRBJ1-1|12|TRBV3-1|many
TGTGCCAGCAGCCAAGAGGGAGAAGAAGCTTTCTTT
CASSQEGEEAFF
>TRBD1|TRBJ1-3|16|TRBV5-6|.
TGTGCCAGCAGCTTCCGGGACAGGAGCTCTGGAAACACCATATATTTT
CASSFRDRSSGNTIYF
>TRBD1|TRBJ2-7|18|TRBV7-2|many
TGTGCCAGCAGCTTAGAAGACCCCGGGACAGAGTTAGGCTACGAGCAGTACTTC
CASSLEDPGTELGYEQYF
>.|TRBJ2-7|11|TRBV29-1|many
TGCAGCGTCACTGATACACACGAGCAGTACTTC
CSVTDTHEQYF
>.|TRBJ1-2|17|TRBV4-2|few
TGTGCCAGCAGCCAGGCGACTGGAATGGCAGCCCAAAGGGGCTACACCTTC
CASSQATGMAAQRGYTF
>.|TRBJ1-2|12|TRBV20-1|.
TGCAGTGCCACCATCCAGGGCGGTGGCTACACCTTC
CSATIQGGGYTF
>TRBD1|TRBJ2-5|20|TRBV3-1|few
TGTGCCAGCAGCCAAGATAGGTCAAGGACAGGACAAGCGTACCAAGAGACCCAGTACTTC
CASSQDRSRTGQAYQETQYF
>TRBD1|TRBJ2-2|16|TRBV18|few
TGTGCCAGCTCACCGGTGGACAGGGGGAACACCGGGGAGCTGTTTTTT
CASSPVDRGNTGELFF
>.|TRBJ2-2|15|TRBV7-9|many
TGTGCCAGCTACGAGGGAGGAGCGAACACCGGGGAGCTGTTTTTT
CASYEGGANTGELFF
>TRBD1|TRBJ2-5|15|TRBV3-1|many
TGTGCCAGCAGCCGATCCGGGACAGAGGGGGAGACCCAGTACTTC
CASSRSGTEGETQYF
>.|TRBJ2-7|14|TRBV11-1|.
TGTGCCAGCTCTCCTGGCGGTGACGGCTACGAGCAGTACTTC
CASSPGGDGYEQYF
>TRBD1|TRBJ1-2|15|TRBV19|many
TGTGCCAGTATTCAGTCGGGACAGGGAACCTATGGCTACACCTTC
CASIQSGQGTYGYTF
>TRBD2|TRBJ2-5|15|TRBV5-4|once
TGTGGCAGCAGCCGGGACTACCGAACCAAGGAGACCCAGTACTTC
CGSSRDYRTKETQYF
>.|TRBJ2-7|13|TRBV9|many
TGTGCCAGCAGCGTAGGGCTGTCCTACGAGCAGTACTTC
CASSVGLSYEQYF
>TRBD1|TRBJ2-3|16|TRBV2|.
TGTGCCAGCAGTGAAGCGCTTGGGACAGCAGCAGATACGCAGTATTTT
CASSEALGTAADTQYF
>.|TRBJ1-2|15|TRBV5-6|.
TGTGCCAGCAGCTCCCTGGACAATTCTAACTATGGCTACACCTTC
CASSSLDNSNYGYTF
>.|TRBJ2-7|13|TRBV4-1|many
TGCGCCAGCAGCCAAGCGGGGTCCTACGAGCAGTACTTC
CASSQAGSYEQYF
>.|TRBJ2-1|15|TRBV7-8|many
TGTGCCAGCAGCGCACCCTCTTTTACCTACAATGAGCAGTTCTTC
CASSAPSFTYNEQFF
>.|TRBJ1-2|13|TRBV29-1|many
TGCAGCGTTGAAGAGACGGGTCTCGGTGGCTACACCTTC
CSVEETGLGGYTF
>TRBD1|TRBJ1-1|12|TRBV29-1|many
TGCAGCGCAGACAGGGCGGACACTGAAGCTTTCTTT
CSADRADTEAFF
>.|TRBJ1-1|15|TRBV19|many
TGTGCCAGTAGCCCGGGGCAGGGGCCGAACACTGAAGCTTTCTTT
CASSPGQGPNTEAFF
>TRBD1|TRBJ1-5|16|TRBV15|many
TGTGCCACCAGCAGAGGAGACAGGGGTAGCAATCAGCCCCAGCATTTT
CATSRGDRGSNQPQHF
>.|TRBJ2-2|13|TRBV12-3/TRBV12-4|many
TGTGCCAGCAGTTCCAGGGTCACCGGGGAGCTGTTTTTT
CASSSRVTGELFF